This T cell receptor (beta chain) was identified in a study of CD8 T cells in ankylosing spondylitis. Study-level findings and limits: The study identified a TCR beta motif of about eight highly homologous variants that appeared characteristic of ankylosing spondylitis blood. Disease-associated clones were CD8+ and fairly uncommon in peripheral blood.

This clonotype was observed a handful of times. Its antigen remains unidentified. Quantitative 5'-RACE with molecular barcodes generated TCR beta libraries. Via MiXCR, TCRdb re-called the 5' RACE reads, giving one row per CDR3 protein. The sample holds some 840,000 distinct CDR3 sequences, about 11% seen once. The CDR3 covers 17 residues. The V gene lost 0 bases and the J gene lost 1 base, with 12 bases spanning the gap. The V gene is TRBV6-7, the J gene TRBJ1-4; D is unresolved. Being an ORF, TRBV6-7 has a function that is uncertain. The sample consisted of blood, either unsorted or a sorted T cell fraction (not recorded which). The clonotype comes from a male donor with ankylosing spondylitis. This CDR3 is CASSYSGEKGTNEKLFF. DNA of the CDR3: TGTGCCAGCAGTTACTCGGGAGAGAAGGGAACTAATGAAAAACTGTTTTTT.